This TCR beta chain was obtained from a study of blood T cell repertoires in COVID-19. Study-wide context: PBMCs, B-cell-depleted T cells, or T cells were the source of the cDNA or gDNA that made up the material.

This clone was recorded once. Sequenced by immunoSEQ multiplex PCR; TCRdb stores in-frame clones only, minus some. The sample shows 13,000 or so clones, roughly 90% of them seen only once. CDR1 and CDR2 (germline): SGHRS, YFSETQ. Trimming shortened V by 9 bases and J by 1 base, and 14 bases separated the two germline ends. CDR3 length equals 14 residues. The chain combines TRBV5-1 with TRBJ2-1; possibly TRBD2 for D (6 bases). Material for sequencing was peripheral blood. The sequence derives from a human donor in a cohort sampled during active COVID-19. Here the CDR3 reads CATRRDSSYNEQFF. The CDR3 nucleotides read TGCGCCACCCGCCGGGACTCATCCTACAATGAGCAGTTCTTC.